These 6 T cell receptor beta chains were all obtained from the same sample, sequenced in a study of beta chain features in type 1 diabetes. Expressed TCRB transcripts were sequenced because the entire RNA isolate underwent reverse transcription. Sequencing used immunoSEQ multiplex PCR; TCRdb keeps in-frame clones, though not all of them. The sample contains around 450,000 clones, more than 9.5% of which appear only once. The source material was naive CD4+ T cells from blood. These receptors were taken from a woman in her late teens or twenties in good health.

This clone was detected only a few times. The chain combines TRBV18 with TRBJ2-7; D could derive from TRBD1 or TRBD2 (5 bases each). From germline, CDR1 is KGHSH and CDR2 LQKENI. V lost 4 bases and J lost 3, with 7 bases in between. CDR3 length: 12 residues. CDR3 nucleotide sequence: TGTGCCAGCTCACGGGACCTCTACGAGCAGTACGTC. This codes for CASSRDLYEQYV.

This clone has a handful of counts. The CDR3 DNA sequence: TGCGCCAGCAGCTTGGGATACAATGAGCAGTTCTTC. Translating gives CASSLGYNEQFF. V is TRBV4-3 and J is TRBJ2-1; D gene unclear. Trimming removed 5 bases from V and 4 bases from J, with 6 bases in between. Germline CDR1 LGHNA, CDR2 YSLEER. This CDR3 spans 12 amino acids.

This clone was recorded a few times. V and J are TRBV28 and TRBJ2-5; perhaps TRBD1 as D (6 bases). The V gene's germline CDR1 is MDHEN and CDR2 SYDVKM. Between the trimmed V and J ends, which lost 6 bases and 6 bases, there was a span of 23 bases. The CDR3 contains 16 residues. The CDR3 spells CASSPPPQQGIKTQYF. The CDR3 DNA sequence: TGTGCCAGCAGCCCTCCCCCTCAACAGGGTATCAAGACCCAGTACTTC.

Only a few counts were recorded for this clone. The chain joins TRBV7-3 to TRBJ2-1; D might be TRBD1 (5 bases). Trimming stripped 5 bases from V and 7 bases from J, with 21 bases between. Germline CDR1 reads SGHTA; CDR2 reads FQGTGA. The CDR3 sequence is 16 residues long. CDR3 nucleotides: TGTGCCAGCAGCCCGACCCTAGGGGTGTTGGAGAATGAGCAGTTCTTC. It yields the protein CASSPTLGVLENEQFF.

This clone was recorded a few times. The V gene is TRBV30, the J gene TRBJ1-3; a weak D match, TRBD1 (5 bases). CDR1 GTSNPN and CDR2 SVGIG come from the germline V gene (reference sequence). Deletions cut 0 bases from V and 8 bases from J, with 8 bases between. The CDR3 consists of 12 residues. The CDR3 DNA reads as TGTGCCTGGAGTGTAAAGGGGCACACCATATATTTT. Translation: CAWSVKGHTIYF.

This clone was picked up a small number of times. The chain uses TRBV7-9 and TRBJ2-1; no clear D. Germline CDR1 is SEHNR and CDR2 is FQNEAQ (reference sequence). The V gene lost 5 bases and the J gene lost 7 bases, with 9 bases spanning the gap. The CDR3 totals 12 residues. In nucleotides, the CDR3 is TGTGCCAGCAGCATGTCGGGTAATGAGCAGTTCTTC. Residues: CASSMSGNEQFF.